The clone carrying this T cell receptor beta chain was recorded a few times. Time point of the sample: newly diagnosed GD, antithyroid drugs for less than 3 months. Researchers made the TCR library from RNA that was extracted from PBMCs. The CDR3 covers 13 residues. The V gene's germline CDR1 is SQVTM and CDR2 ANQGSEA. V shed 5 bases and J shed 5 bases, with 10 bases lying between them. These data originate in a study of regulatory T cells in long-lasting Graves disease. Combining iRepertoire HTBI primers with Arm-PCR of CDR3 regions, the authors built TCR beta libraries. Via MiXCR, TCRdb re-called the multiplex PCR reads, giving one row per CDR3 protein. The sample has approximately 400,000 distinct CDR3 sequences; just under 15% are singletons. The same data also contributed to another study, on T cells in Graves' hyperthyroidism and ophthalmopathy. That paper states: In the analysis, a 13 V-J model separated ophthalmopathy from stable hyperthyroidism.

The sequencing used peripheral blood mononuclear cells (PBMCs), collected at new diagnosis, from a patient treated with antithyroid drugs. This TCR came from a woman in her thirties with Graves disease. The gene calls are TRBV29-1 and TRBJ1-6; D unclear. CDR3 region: CSVQRHNNSPLHF. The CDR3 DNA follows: TGCAGCGTTCAGAGACATAATAATTCACCCCTCCACTTT.